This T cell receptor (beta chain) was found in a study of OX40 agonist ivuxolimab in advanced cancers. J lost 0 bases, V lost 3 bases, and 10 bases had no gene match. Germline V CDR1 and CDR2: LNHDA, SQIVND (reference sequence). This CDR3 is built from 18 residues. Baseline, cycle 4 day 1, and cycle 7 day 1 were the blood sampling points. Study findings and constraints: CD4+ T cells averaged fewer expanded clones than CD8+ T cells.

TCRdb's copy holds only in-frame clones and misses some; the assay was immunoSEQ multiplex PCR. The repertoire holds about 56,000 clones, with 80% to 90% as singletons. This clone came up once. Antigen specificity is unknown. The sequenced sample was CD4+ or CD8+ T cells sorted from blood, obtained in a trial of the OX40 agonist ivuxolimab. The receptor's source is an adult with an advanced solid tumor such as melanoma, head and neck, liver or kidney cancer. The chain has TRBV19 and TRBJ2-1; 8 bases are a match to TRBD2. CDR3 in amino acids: CASSMRRGGYSSYNEQFF. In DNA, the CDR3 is TGTGCCAGTAGTATGAGACGGGGGGGGTATAGCTCCTACAATGAGCAGTTCTTC. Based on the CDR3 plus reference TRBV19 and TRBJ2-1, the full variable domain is DGGITQSPKYLFRKEGQNVTLSCEQNLNHDAMYWYRQDPGQGLRLIYYSQIVNDFQKGDIAEGYSVSREKKESFPLTVTSAQKNPTAFYLCASSMRRGGYSSYNEQFFGPGTRLTVL.